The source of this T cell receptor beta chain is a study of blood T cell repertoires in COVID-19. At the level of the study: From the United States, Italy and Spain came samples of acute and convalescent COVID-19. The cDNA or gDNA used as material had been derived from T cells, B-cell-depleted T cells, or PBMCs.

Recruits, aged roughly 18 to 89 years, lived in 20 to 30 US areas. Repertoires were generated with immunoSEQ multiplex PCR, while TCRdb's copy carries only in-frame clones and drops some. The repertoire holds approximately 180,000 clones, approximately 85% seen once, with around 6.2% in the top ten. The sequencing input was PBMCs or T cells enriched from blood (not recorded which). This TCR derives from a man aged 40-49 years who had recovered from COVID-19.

The CDR3 coding sequence is TGTGCCAGCAGTTTAGGGACTAGCGGGAGGGCCTACTACGAGCAGTACTTC. Amino acids: CASSLGTSGRAYYEQYF. The V call is TRBV28, the J call TRBJ2-7; 16 bases match TRBD2. Losses at the gene ends were 2 bases for V and 3 bases for J; bases not matched to a gene: 4. The CDR3 is 17 amino acids. From germline, CDR1 is MDHEN and CDR2 SYDVKM.